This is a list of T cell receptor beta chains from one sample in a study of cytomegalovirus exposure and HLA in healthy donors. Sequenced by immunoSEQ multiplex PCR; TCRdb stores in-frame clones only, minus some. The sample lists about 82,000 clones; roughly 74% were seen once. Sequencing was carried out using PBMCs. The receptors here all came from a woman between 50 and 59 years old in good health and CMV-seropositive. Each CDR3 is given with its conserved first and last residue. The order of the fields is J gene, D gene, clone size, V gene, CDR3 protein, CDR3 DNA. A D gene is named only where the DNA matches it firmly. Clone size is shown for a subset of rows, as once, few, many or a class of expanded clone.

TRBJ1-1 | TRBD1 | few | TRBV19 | CASNGPGQGGLTEAFF | TGTGCCAGTAACGGACCGGGACAGGGAGGCCTCACTGAAGCTTTCTTT
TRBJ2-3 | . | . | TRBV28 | CASSVRRGHQDTQYF | TGTGCCAGCAGTGTGAGGAGGGGGCATCAAGATACGCAGTATTTT
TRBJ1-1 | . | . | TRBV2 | CASSDRENTEAFF | TGTGCCAGCAGTGACAGGGAGAACACTGAAGCTTTCTTT
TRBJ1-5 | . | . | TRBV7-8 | CASSEQGLGSNQPQHF | TGTGCCAGCAGCGAACAGGGTCTAGGAAGCAATCAGCCCCAGCATTTT
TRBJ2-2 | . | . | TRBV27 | CASRGQGTPRTGELFF | TGTGCCAGCAGAGGGCAGGGGACCCCGAGGACCGGGGAGCTGTTTTTT
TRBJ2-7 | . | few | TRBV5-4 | CASSAGRGRTYEQYF | TGTGCCAGCAGCGCTGGTCGGGGTCGTACCTACGAGCAGTACTTC
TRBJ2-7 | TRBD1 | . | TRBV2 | CASSLGQGREQYF | TGTGCCAGCAGCCTCGGACAGGGCCGCGAGCAGTACTTC
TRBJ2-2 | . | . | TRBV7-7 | CASSLGGGKTAGELFF | TGTGCTAGCAGCTTAGGAGGGGGCAAAACGGCCGGGGAGCTGTTTTTT
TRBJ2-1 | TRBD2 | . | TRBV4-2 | CASSQGGLAGDNNEQFF | TGTGCCAGCAGCCAAGGTGGGCTAGCGGGAGACAACAATGAGCAGTTCTTC
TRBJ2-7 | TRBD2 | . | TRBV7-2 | CASSFSGRPYEQYF | TGTGCCAGCAGCTTTAGCGGGAGGCCCTACGAGCAGTACTTC
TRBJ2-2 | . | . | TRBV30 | CAWSWTEVGELFF | TGTGCCTGGAGTTGGACAGAGGTCGGGGAGCTGTTTTTT
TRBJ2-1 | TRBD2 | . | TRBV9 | CASGGLAALNEQFF | TGTGCCAGCGGAGGACTAGCGGCCCTGAATGAGCAGTTCTTC
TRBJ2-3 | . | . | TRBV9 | CASSVARGAGDTQYF | TGTGCCAGCAGCGTGGCCCGGGGAGCGGGAGATACGCAGTATTTT
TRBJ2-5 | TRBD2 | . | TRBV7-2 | CASSGQTSGGETQYF | TGTGCCAGCAGCGGGCAGACTAGCGGGGGGGAGACCCAGTACTTC
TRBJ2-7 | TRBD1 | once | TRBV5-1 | CARHLTGDLYEQYF | TGCGCCAGACACCTAACAGGGGACCTTTACGAGCAGTACTTC
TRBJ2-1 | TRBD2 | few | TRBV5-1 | CASSSGTSDTEQFF | TGCGCCAGCAGCTCCGGGACTAGCGATACTGAGCAGTTCTTC